The rows below give T cell receptor beta chains drawn from one sample of a study of OX40 agonist ivuxolimab in advanced cancers. Libraries were prepared by immunoSEQ multiplex PCR; TCRdb keeps only in-frame clonotypes and omits some of them. The sample has fewer than 35,000 clones; more than 70% are singletons. The sequences come from CD4+ or CD8+ T cells sorted from blood, collected in a trial of the OX40 agonist ivuxolimab. These receptors were collected from an adult with an advanced solid tumor such as melanoma, head and neck, liver or kidney cancer. The CDR3 runs from the conserved cysteine through the conserved F or W. The order of the fields is J gene, D gene, clone size, V gene, CDR3 DNA, CDR3 protein. The D gene is left open where the match is weak. Clone sizes are given selectively: once, few, many, or a class where the clone is expanded.

>TRBJ2-1|.|.|TRBV5-4
TGTGCCAGCAGCGGGGGCGGGAGAAGGGCCTACAATGAGCAGTTCTTC
CASSGGGRRAYNEQFF
>TRBJ2-1|.|.|TRBV27
TGTGCCACTCAGAGGAGCTACAATGAGCAGTTCTTC
CATQRSYNEQFF
>TRBJ2-5|.|.|TRBV19
TGTGCCAGTAGTATAGGTCGGGGGGAGACCCAGTACTTC
CASSIGRGETQYF
>TRBJ2-1|.|.|TRBV27
TGTGCCAGCACCCCGGTTAGCGGCGGAAATGAGCAGTTCTTC
CASTPVSGGNEQFF
>TRBJ2-2|.|.|TRBV2
TGTGCCAGCGGGAGTTATGGGAACACCGGGGAGCTGTTTTTT
CASGSYGNTGELFF
>TRBJ2-6|.|.|TRBV7-9
TGTGCCAGCAGCTTAAGACAGCTCAACGTCCTGACTTTC
CASSLRQLNVLTF
>TRBJ1-1|.|.|TRBV7-9
TGTGCCAGCAGCGTCCGGGGGCCGAACACTGAAGCTTTCTTT
CASSVRGPNTEAFF
>TRBJ2-5|TRBD1|.|TRBV5-1
TGCGCCAGCAGCTTACAGGGGGACGCAGAGACCCAGTACTTC
CASSLQGDAETQYF
>TRBJ1-1|.|.|TRBV27
TGTGCCAGCAGGCGGCAGGGGAACACTGAAGCTTTCTTT
CASRRQGNTEAFF
>TRBJ2-1|.|once|TRBV7-3
TGTGCCAGCAGCTTAACGGGGTCGACTTACAATGAGCAGTTCTTC
CASSLTGSTYNEQFF
>TRBJ1-2|.|.|TRBV19
TGTGCCAGTAGTGAGGACAGCTATGGCTACACCTTC
CASSEDSYGYTF
>TRBJ2-5|.|.|TRBV11-2
TGTGCCAGCAGCGTCGAGACTAGGCCTCGGGAGACCCAGTACTTC
CASSVETRPRETQYF
>TRBJ1-3|.|.|TRBV18
TGTGCCAGCTCCCCCACCTTCGGCTCTGGAAACACCATATATTTT
CASSPTFGSGNTIYF
>TRBJ2-7|.|.|TRBV7-2
TGTGCCAGCAGCTTAATCCCAGCTTCCTACGAGCAGTACTTC
CASSLIPASYEQYF
>TRBJ1-1|.|.|TRBV7-9
TGTGCCAGCAGCTTAGGGGCAGGTCTTACTGAAGCTTTCTTT
CASSLGAGLTEAFF
>TRBJ2-1|.|.|TRBV7-8
TGTGCCAGCAGCTTAGAGGACGCGGACAATGAGCAGTTCTTC
CASSLEDADNEQFF
>TRBJ1-5|.|.|TRBV27
TGTGCCAGCAGTCCCAACGGGGATAGCAATCAGCCCCAGCATTTT
CASSPNGDSNQPQHF
>TRBJ2-7|.|.|TRBV27
TGTGCCAGCAGTTCGCTAGGCGAGCAGTACTTC
CASSSLGEQYF
>TRBJ2-5|.|.|TRBV10-3
TGTGCCATCAGTGATAGGCAGCAAGAATTCCAAGAGACCCAGTACTTC
CAISDRQQEFQETQYF
>TRBJ2-7|TRBD2|.|TRBV4-2
TGTGCCAGCAGCCAAGACGGGGGACTAGCGGGAGGAGAGCAGTACTTC
CASSQDGGLAGGEQYF
>TRBJ2-3|.|.|TRBV5-1
TGCGCCAGCAGCGAGGGGGTAGATACGCAGTATTTT
CASSEGVDTQYF
>TRBJ2-1|.|.|TRBV27
TGTGCCAGCAGTTTAGAGGGTCTGAGCGGCAATGAGCAGTTCTTC
CASSLEGLSGNEQFF
>TRBJ2-7|TRBD2|.|TRBV7-2
TGTGCCAGCAGCTTATTTATCGTTGGACTAGCGGGGGGGGAGCAGTACTTC
CASSLFIVGLAGGEQYF
>TRBJ2-7|TRBD2|.|TRBV4-2
TGTGCCAGCAGCCAGCTAGCGGGAGGGCCCAACGAGCAGTACTTC
CASSQLAGGPNEQYF
>TRBJ2-1|.|.|TRBV5-1
TGCGCCAGCAGCCTGGCCGCGGGAACAGTAAATGAGCAGTTCTTC
CASSLAAGTVNEQFF
>TRBJ2-7|TRBD1|.|TRBV5-6
TGTGCCAGCAGCCGGACAGGGGCCGAGCAGTACTTC
CASSRTGAEQYF
>TRBJ2-3|.|.|TRBV7-2
TGTGCCAGCAGCTTATATCAGGGAGGGGGTACGCAGTATTTT
CASSLYQGGGTQYF
>TRBJ2-1|TRBD2|.|TRBV7-2
TGTGCCAGCAGCCCTAGCGGGAGTGCGTTGAATGAGCAGTTCTTC
CASSPSGSALNEQFF
>TRBJ2-3|.|few|TRBV19
TGTGCCAGTAGTCTTTCCTCAGATACGCAGTATTTT
CASSLSSDTQYF
>TRBJ1-1|.|.|TRBV11-2
TGTGCCAGCAGCTTAGGGGCGAACACTGAAGCTTTCTTT
CASSLGANTEAFF
>TRBJ2-7|TRBD2|.|TRBV2
TGTGCCAGCAGCGGTACTAGCGGCTTCTACGAGCAGTACTTC
CASSGTSGFYEQYF
>TRBJ2-2|.|.|TRBV2
TGTGCCAGCAGTGAGAGTGGAGTCACCGGGGAGCTGTTTTTT
CASSESGVTGELFF
>TRBJ2-7|TRBD2|.|TRBV7-2
TGTGCCAGCAGCTTAGCGCGGACTAGCGGGAGAGGCTACGAGCAGTACTTC
CASSLARTSGRGYEQYF
>TRBJ1-6|.|.|TRBV27
TGTGCCAGCAGTCCTTCCTCAAGAATTACCTCCTATAATTCACCCCTCCACTTT
CASSPSSRITSYNSPLHF
>TRBJ2-5|TRBD1|.|TRBV19
TGTGCCAGTAGTCCGGGACAGAGCCAAGAGACCCAGTACTTC
CASSPGQSQETQYF
>TRBJ2-1|.|.|TRBV30
TGTGCCTGGAGTGGGAAGGGCAGCTCCTACAATGAGCAGTTCTTC
CAWSGKGSSYNEQFF
>TRBJ1-6|.|.|TRBV10-3
TGTGCCATCAGTGAGTCGGGATTTAATTCACCCCTCCACTTT
CAISESGFNSPLHF
>TRBJ2-1|TRBD1|once|TRBV5-1
TGCGCCAGCAGCTTGGGGACAGGGGGCAATGAGCAGTTCTTC
CASSLGTGGNEQFF
>TRBJ2-3|TRBD2|.|TRBV5-4
TGTGCCAGCAGCTTGGGGCTAGCGGGCAATCTTGATACGCAGTATTTT
CASSLGLAGNLDTQYF
>TRBJ1-1|.|.|TRBV7-6
TGTGCCAGCAGCTTAACCATTGACACTGAAGCTTTCTTT
CASSLTIDTEAFF
>TRBJ2-5|.|.|TRBV7-7
TGTGCCAGCAGCTTGCACCACCAAGAGACCCAGTACTTC
CASSLHHQETQYF